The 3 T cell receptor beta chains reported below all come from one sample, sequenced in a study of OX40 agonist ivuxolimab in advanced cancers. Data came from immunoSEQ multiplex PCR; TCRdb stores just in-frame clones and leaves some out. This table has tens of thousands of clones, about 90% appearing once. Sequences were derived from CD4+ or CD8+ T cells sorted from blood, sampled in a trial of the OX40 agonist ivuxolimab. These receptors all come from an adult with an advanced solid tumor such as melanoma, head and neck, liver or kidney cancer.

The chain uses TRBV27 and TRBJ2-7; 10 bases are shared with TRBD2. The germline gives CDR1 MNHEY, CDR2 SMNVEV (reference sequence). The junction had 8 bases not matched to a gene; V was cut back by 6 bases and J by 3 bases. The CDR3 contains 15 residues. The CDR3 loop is CASSISGTSVYEQYF. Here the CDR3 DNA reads TGTGCCAGCAGCATATCCGGGACTAGCGTCTACGAGCAGTACTTC.

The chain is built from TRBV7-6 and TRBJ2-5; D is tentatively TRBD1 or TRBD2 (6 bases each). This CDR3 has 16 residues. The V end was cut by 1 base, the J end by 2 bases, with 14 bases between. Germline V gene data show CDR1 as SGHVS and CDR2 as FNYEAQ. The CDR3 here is CASSLVAGHSQETQYF. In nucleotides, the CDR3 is TGTGCCAGCAGCTTAGTCGCGGGACACTCGCAAGAGACCCAGTACTTC.

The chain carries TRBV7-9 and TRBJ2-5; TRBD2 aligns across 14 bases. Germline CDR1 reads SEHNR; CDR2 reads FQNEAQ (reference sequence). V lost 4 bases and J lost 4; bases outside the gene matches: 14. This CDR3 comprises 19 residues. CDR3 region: CASSSGTSGRIDRRETQYF. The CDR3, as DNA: TGTGCCAGCAGCTCCGGGACTAGCGGGAGAATCGATCGTCGAGAGACCCAGTACTTC.